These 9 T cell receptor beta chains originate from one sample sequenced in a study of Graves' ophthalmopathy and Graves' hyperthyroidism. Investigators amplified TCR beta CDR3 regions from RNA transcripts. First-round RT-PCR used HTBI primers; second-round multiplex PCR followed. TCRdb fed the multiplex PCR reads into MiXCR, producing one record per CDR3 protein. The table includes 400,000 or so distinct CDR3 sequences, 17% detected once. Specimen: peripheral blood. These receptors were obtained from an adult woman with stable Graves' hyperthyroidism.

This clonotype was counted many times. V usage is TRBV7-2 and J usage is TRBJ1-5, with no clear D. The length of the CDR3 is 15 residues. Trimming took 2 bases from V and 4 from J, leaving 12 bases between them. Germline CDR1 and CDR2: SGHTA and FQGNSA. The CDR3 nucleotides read TGTGCCAGCAGCTTAACTCCCTCACAGAATCAGCCCCAGCATTTT. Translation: CASSLTPSQNQPQHF.

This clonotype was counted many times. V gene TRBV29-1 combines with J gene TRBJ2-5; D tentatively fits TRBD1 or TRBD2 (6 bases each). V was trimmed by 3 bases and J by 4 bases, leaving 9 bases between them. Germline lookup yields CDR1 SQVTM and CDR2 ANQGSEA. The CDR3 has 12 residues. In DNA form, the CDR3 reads TGCAGCGTTGAGTCGGGGGCAGAGACCCAGTACTTC. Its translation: CSVESGAETQYF.

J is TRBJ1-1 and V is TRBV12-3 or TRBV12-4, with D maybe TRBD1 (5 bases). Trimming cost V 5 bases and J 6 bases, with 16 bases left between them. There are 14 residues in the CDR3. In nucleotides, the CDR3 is TGTGCCAGCAGTGAAGCAGACAGTAGCGCTGAAGCTTTCTTT. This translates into CASSEADSSAEAFF.

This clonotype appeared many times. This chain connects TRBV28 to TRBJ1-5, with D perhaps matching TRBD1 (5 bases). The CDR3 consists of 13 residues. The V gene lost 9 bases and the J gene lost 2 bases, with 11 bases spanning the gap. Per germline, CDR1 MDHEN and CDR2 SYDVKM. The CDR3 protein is CASGGVGNQPQHF. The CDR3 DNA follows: TGTGCCAGTGGGGGGGTCGGCAATCAGCCCCAGCATTTT.

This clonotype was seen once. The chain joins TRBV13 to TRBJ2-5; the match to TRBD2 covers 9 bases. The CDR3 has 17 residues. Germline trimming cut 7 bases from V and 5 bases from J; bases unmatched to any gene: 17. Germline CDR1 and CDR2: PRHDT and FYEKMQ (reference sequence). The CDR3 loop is CASNSRGVAGEEETQYF. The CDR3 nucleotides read TGTGCCAGCAATTCCCGGGGGGTAGCGGGAGAGGAGGAGACCCAGTACTTC.

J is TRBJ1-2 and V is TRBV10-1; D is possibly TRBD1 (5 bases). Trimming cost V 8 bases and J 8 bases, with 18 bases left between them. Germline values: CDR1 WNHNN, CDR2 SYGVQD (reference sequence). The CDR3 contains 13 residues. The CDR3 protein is CASPRGESKGYTF. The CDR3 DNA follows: TGCGCCAGCCCCCGGGGGGAGTCGAAAGGCTACACCTTC.

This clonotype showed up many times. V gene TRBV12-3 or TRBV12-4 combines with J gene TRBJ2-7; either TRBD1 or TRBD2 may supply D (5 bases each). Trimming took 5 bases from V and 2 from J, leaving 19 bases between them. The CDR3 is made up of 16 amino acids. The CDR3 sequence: CASSDYPGDPTYEQYF. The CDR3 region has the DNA TGTGCCAGCAGTGACTATCCCGGGGACCCAACCTACGAGCAGTACTTC.

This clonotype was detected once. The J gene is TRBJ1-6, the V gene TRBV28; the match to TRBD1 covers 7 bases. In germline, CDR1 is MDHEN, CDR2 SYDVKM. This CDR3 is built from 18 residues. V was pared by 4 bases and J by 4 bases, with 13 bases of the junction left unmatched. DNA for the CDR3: TGTGCCAGCAGTTCCTATGCCGGGACAGTGGGGTATAATTCACCCCTCCACTTT. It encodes CASSSYAGTVGYNSPLHF.

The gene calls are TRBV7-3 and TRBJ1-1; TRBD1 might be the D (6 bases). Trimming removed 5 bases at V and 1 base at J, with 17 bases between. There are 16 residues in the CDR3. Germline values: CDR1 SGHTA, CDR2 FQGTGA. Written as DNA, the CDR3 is TGTGCCAGCAGCCGCCGGGGGGGCGACGCGAACACTGAAGCTTTCTTT. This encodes CASSRRGGDANTEAFF.